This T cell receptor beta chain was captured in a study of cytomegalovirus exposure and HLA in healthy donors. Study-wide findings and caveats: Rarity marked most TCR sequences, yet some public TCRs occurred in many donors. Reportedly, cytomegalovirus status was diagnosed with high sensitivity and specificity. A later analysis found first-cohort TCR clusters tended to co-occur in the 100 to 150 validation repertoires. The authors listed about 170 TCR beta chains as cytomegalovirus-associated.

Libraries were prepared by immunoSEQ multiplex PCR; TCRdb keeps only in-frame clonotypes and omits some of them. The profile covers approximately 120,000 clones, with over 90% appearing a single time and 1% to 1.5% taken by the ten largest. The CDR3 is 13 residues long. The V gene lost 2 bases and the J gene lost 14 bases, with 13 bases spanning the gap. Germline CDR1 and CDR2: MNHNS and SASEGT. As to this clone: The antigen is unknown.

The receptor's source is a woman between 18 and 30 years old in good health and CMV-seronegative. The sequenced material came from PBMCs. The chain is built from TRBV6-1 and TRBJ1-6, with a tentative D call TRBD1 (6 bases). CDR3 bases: TGTGCCAGCAGTGAAAGGGGGGGTTTAGCCCTCCACTTT. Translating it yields CASSERGGLALHF.